This TCR beta chain was captured in a study of T cells after yellow fever vaccination. Whole-study findings and limits: Booster sampling recovered most clones from primary vaccination (roughly 97% CD4, approximately 90% CD8). Researchers noted that a small share of clonotypes showed up in both CD4 and CD8 compartments.

The TCR cDNA carried a universal primer site and UMIs from 5'RACE template switching. TCRdb analysed the 5' RACE reads with MiXCR anew, one entry per CDR3 protein. The sample carries 500,000 to 650,000 distinct CDR3 sequences, roughly an eighth recorded once. As for this clonotype: Its specificity is unknown.

Specimen: PBMCs, collected on the day of the yellow fever booster vaccination. This sequence was found in a man in his thirties or forties who received the YFV17D yellow fever vaccine.

The CDR3 protein is CASSFKVGQGIANEQFF. Written as DNA, the CDR3 is TGTGCCAGCAGTTTTAAGGTGGGACAGGGAATCGCAAATGAGCAGTTCTTC. V and J are TRBV12-3 or TRBV12-4 and TRBJ2-1; 9 bases line up with TRBD1. Unmatched junction bases numbered 13, after V lost 3 bases and J lost 7 bases. CDR3 length: 17 residues.